This is a list of T cell receptor beta chains from one sample in a study of cytomegalovirus exposure and HLA in healthy donors. Generated by immunoSEQ multiplex PCR, the TCRdb table keeps only in-frame clones and is missing some. The table has fewer than 110,000 clones, around 67% seen once. The sample comprised PBMCs. These receptors all come from a woman aged 40 to 50 in good health and CMV-seropositive. CDR3s include the opening cysteine and the closing phenylalanine or tryptophan. D genes are given only for firm matches. The size of a clone is reported for some rows only, either as once, few or many, or as a class for expanded clones.

V: TRBV5-6; J: TRBJ2-5; size: few; D: .; CDR3: CASSLGGVASRGETQYF; DNA: TGTGCCAGCAGCTTAGGAGGCGTGGCTAGCCGTGGGGAGACCCAGTACTTC
V: TRBV29-1; J: TRBJ1-1; size: .; D: .; CDR3: CSLSTTEAFF; DNA: TGCAGCCTTTCAACTACTGAAGCTTTCTTT
V: TRBV4-1; J: TRBJ1-2; size: .; D: .; CDR3: CASSQDGFGGYTF; DNA: TGCGCCAGCAGCCAAGACGGGTTCGGTGGCTACACCTTC
V: TRBV12-5; J: TRBJ2-3; size: .; D: .; CDR3: CASGLVWRWSGLPTDTQYF; DNA: TGTGCTAGTGGTTTGGTATGGCGATGGAGCGGGTTGCCAACAGATACGCAGTATTTT
V: TRBV6-5; J: TRBJ1-1; size: .; D: TRBD1; CDR3: CASRATGYHEAFF; DNA: TGTGCCAGCAGAGCGACAGGGTACCATGAAGCTTTCTTT
V: TRBV7-9; J: TRBJ1-1; size: .; D: .; CDR3: CASSLWTGTSAEAFF; DNA: TGTGCCAGCAGCTTATGGACGGGGACTTCTGCTGAAGCTTTCTTT
V: TRBV2; J: TRBJ2-7; size: few; D: .; CDR3: CASNLQKTGNEQYF; DNA: TGTGCCAGCAACCTACAGAAAACGGGGAACGAGCAGTACTTC
V: TRBV4-2; J: TRBJ2-6; size: .; D: .; CDR3: CASSQDEGVGANVLTF; DNA: TGTGCCAGCAGCCAAGATGAGGGGGTCGGGGCCAACGTCCTGACTTTC
V: TRBV13; J: TRBJ2-7; size: .; D: .; CDR3: CASSFRGTNPYEQYF; DNA: TGTGCCAGCAGCTTCAGAGGGACAAACCCCTACGAGCAGTACTTC
V: TRBV5-6; J: TRBJ1-1; size: .; D: TRBD1; CDR3: CASSLGDRRDTEAFF; DNA: TGTGCCAGCAGCTTGGGGGACAGGAGGGACACTGAAGCTTTCTTT
V: TRBV4-1; J: TRBJ1-4; size: .; D: .; CDR3: CASSHLRGEKLFF; DNA: TGCGCCAGCAGCCACCTGCGGGGGGAAAAACTGTTTTTT
V: TRBV5-4; J: TRBJ1-1; size: .; D: TRBD1; CDR3: CASSPPGQAVTEAFF; DNA: TGTGCCAGCAGCCCGCCGGGACAGGCGGTCACTGAAGCTTTCTTT
V: TRBV6-5; J: TRBJ2-7; size: once; D: TRBD1; CDR3: CASTSGTGDYEQYF; DNA: TGTGCCAGCACCTCCGGGACAGGGGACTACGAGCAGTACTTC
V: TRBV7-6; J: TRBJ2-7; size: .; D: .; CDR3: CASSRRGRGHREIYEQYF; DNA: TGTGCCAGCAGCCGTAGGGGACGGGGACACCGAGAAATCTACGAGCAGTACTTC
V: TRBV6-6; J: TRBJ1-1; size: .; D: .; CDR3: CASSYVGRNTEAFF; DNA: TGTGCCAGCAGTTACGTGGGGAGGAACACTGAAGCTTTCTTT
V: TRBV30; J: TRBJ1-6; size: .; D: TRBD1; CDR3: CAWSVLDRGKSPLHF; DNA: TGTGCCTGGAGTGTACTAGACAGGGGGAAATCACCCCTCCACTTT
V: TRBV27; J: TRBJ1-4; size: .; D: TRBD1; CDR3: CASSRRQGVNEKLFF; DNA: TGTGCCAGCAGTCGCCGACAGGGGGTTAATGAAAAACTGTTTTTT
V: TRBV2; J: TRBJ1-1; size: .; D: TRBD1; CDR3: CASTLRGETEAFF; DNA: TGTGCCAGCACTCTCAGGGGGGAAACTGAAGCTTTCTTT
V: TRBV9; J: TRBJ2-3; size: .; D: .; CDR3: CASSVSTDTQYF; DNA: TGTGCCAGCAGCGTTTCAACAGATACGCAGTATTTT
V: TRBV7-9; J: TRBJ2-7; size: once; D: .; CDR3: CASSSRYEQYF; DNA: TGTGCCAGCAGCTCCCGGTACGAGCAGTACTTC
V: TRBV5-1; J: TRBJ2-2; size: .; D: TRBD1; CDR3: CASSETGPGPGELFF; DNA: TGCGCCAGCAGCGAGACAGGGCCAGGACCCGGGGAGCTGTTTTTT
V: TRBV5-1; J: TRBJ2-7; size: few; D: TRBD2; CDR3: CASSSPGLAGKEQYF; DNA: TGCGCCAGCAGCTCCCCCGGACTAGCGGGAAAGGAGCAGTACTTC
V: TRBV5-4; J: TRBJ2-3; size: .; D: .; CDR3: CASNSGTDTQYF; DNA: TGTGCCAGCAATTCGGGGACAGATACGCAGTATTTT
V: TRBV30; J: TRBJ1-2; size: .; D: .; CDR3: CAWLRGNYGYTF; DNA: TGTGCCTGGCTCAGGGGAAACTATGGCTACACCTTC
V: TRBV9; J: TRBJ2-5; size: .; D: .; CDR3: CASSPRTGKTQYF; DNA: TGTGCCAGCAGCCCGCGGACTGGGAAGACCCAGTACTTC
V: TRBV7-9; J: TRBJ1-1; size: .; D: .; CDR3: CASSFQGDTEAFF; DNA: TGTGCCAGCAGCTTTCAAGGGGACACTGAAGCTTTCTTT
V: TRBV5-1; J: TRBJ2-1; size: .; D: .; CDR3: CVSSLDGSSYNEQFF; DNA: TGCGTCAGCAGCTTGGACGGGAGCTCCTACAATGAGCAGTTCTTC
V: TRBV6-1; J: TRBJ2-3; size: .; D: TRBD2; CDR3: CASSDPGGSPTDTQYF; DNA: TGTGCCAGCAGTGACCCGGGGGGATCACCCACAGATACGCAGTATTTT